Listed below are T cell receptor beta chains from one sample, sequenced in a study of blood T cell repertoires in COVID-19. The method was immunoSEQ multiplex PCR; TCRdb's version includes in-frame clones alone and lacks a portion of them. Altogether about 130,000 clones are present, around 83% being singletons, with the ten largest covering more than 9.5%. Sequencing was done on a sample of peripheral blood. These receptors originate from a man in his forties or fifties with active or convalescent COVID-19. Each CDR3 is given with its conserved first and last residue. The D gene is left open where the match is weak. Clone size is shown for a subset of rows, as once, few, many or a class of expanded clone.

abundance	v_gene	j_gene	d_gene	CDR3nt	CDR3aa
NA	TRBV18	TRBJ2-1	NA	TGTGCCAGCAGAGCGGGCTATGAGCAGTTCTTC	CASRAGYEQFF
NA	TRBV4-2	TRBJ1-5	TRBD1	TGTGCCAGCAGCCAAGATCCGGGACAGTCAAATCAGCCCCAGCATTTT	CASSQDPGQSNQPQHF
few	TRBV9	TRBJ2-5	TRBD2	TGTGCCAGCAGCGTAGTGGGACTAGCGGGGATGGAGACCCAGTACTTC	CASSVVGLAGMETQYF
NA	TRBV7-3	TRBJ2-3	TRBD2	TGTGCCAGCAGCCGTAGCGGGGGTGAGACGCAGTATTTT	CASSRSGGETQYF
NA	TRBV15	TRBJ2-7	TRBD1	TGTGCCACCCGGCCGGACAGGGCGGGGGAGCAGTACTTC	CATRPDRAGEQYF
NA	TRBV6-5	TRBJ1-4	NA	TGTGCCAGTACGCGGCTTGGAGGTGAAAAACTGTTTTTT	CASTRLGGEKLFF
NA	TRBV2	TRBJ2-7	TRBD1	TGTGCCACCCGGGGATCAGGGGGCTCCTACGAGCAGTACTTC	CATRGSGGSYEQYF
few	TRBV5-1	TRBJ2-5	NA	TGCGCCAGCAGCTTGACGACAGGACAAGAGACCCAGTACTTC	CASSLTTGQETQYF
NA	TRBV30	TRBJ1-6	NA	TGTGCCTGGAGGCGGAATAATAATTCACCCCTCCACTTT	CAWRRNNNSPLHF
NA	TRBV18	TRBJ2-7	NA	TGTGCCAGCTCACCGGGGCAGGGGGGCGAGCAGTACTTC	CASSPGQGGEQYF
NA	TRBV3-1/TRBV3-2	TRBJ2-2	TRBD2	TGTGCCAGCAGCCAAGAGTTCGGGGTCCCGGGGGGCACCGGGGAGCTGTTTTTT	CASSQEFGVPGGTGELFF
NA	TRBV28	TRBJ1-2	NA	TGTGCCAGCAGACCTATTATGACAGCCCAGTATGGCTACACCTTC	CASRPIMTAQYGYTF
NA	TRBV2	TRBJ1-5	NA	TGTGCCAGCAGTGTAAATGATCAGCCCCAGCATTTT	CASSVNDQPQHF
once	TRBV19	TRBJ2-2	TRBD1	TGTGCCAGTAGTATCGGGGACAGGGTATCCGGGGAGCTGTTTTTT	CASSIGDRVSGELFF
NA	TRBV10-3	TRBJ1-3	NA	TGTGCCATGGGTCAGGGGCAAAACACCATATATTTT	CAMGQGQNTIYF
few	TRBV4-3	TRBJ2-7	TRBD1	TGCGCCAGCAGCCAAGGTGGGCAGGGGGCCTACGAGCAGTACTTC	CASSQGGQGAYEQYF
once	TRBV29-1	TRBJ1-1	TRBD1	TGCAGCGTAAACGGACAGGGGAACACTGAAGCTTTCTTT	CSVNGQGNTEAFF
NA	TRBV19	TRBJ2-5	NA	TGTGCCAGTAGCCCCCTGGGGAGTATGGGTCGCGAGACCCAGTACTTC	CASSPLGSMGRETQYF
NA	TRBV12-3/TRBV12-4	TRBJ1-5	NA	TGTGCCAGCAGAAGCGGGGTCGAGCCCCAGCATTTT	CASRSGVEPQHF
NA	TRBV6-5	TRBJ1-6	NA	TGTGCCAGCATCCAGAATGGGGGCTTCGGCTCACCCCTCCACTTT	CASIQNGGFGSPLHF
NA	TRBV19	TRBJ1-1	NA	TGTGCCAGTACCGACCAGGCCAGGGCCACTGAAGCTTTCTTT	CASTDQARATEAFF
NA	TRBV27	TRBJ2-5	TRBD2	TGTGCCAGCAGTGATGTGGCTCGGGGGGCCCAGTACTTC	CASSDVARGAQYF
NA	TRBV5-1	TRBJ1-2	NA	TGCGCCAGCAGCTTGGGAGCCTCCTATGGCTACACCTTC	CASSLGASYGYTF
NA	TRBV3-1/TRBV3-2	TRBJ1-6	NA	TGTGCCAGCAGCCAAGATTCAGGAAAATCACCCCTCCACTTT	CASSQDSGKSPLHF
once	TRBV5-5	TRBJ2-4	NA	TGTGCCAGCAGCTTGGAAAGCCCGGGGGCCAAAAACATTCAGTACTTC	CASSLESPGAKNIQYF
NA	TRBV14	TRBJ1-3	NA	TGTGCCAGCAGCCAACAGAGCGCTGGAAACACCATATATTTT	CASSQQSAGNTIYF
NA	TRBV5-1	TRBJ1-4	NA	TGCGCCAGCAGCGCCCAAGGGGCGGCTAATGAAAAACTGTTTTTT	CASSAQGAANEKLFF
few	TRBV30	TRBJ1-1	NA	TGTGCCTGGAGCGACGACCTTCAGGCAACGGCTTTCTTT	CAWSDDLQATAFF
few	TRBV6-1	TRBJ1-4	NA	TGTGCCAGCAGTGAAGCGGGAGGGACTAATGAAAAACTGTTTTTT	CASSEAGGTNEKLFF
NA	TRBV25-1	TRBJ2-6	TRBD1	TGTGCCAGCGCCGGGACAGGGCAATCAGGGGCCAACGTCCTGACTTTC	CASAGTGQSGANVLTF
once	TRBV5-4	TRBJ2-5	NA	TGTGCCAGCAGCTTGAGTCAGGACCAAGAGACCCAGTACTTC	CASSLSQDQETQYF
once	TRBV7-2	TRBJ1-6	TRBD1	TGTGCCAGCAGCTTACAGGGGGCGCATAATTCACCCCTCCACTTT	CASSLQGAHNSPLHF
NA	TRBV29-1	TRBJ1-1	NA	TGCAGCGTTGAAGGTTACAGGGTCTTTAACACTGAAGCTTTCTTT	CSVEGYRVFNTEAFF
NA	TRBV19	TRBJ2-6	NA	TGTGCCAGTAGTATGTCAGGGATTGGGGCCAACGTCCTGACTTTC	CASSMSGIGANVLTF
once	TRBV5-1	TRBJ2-5	TRBD1	TGCGCCAGCAGCTTGTGGCCAGGGGGCGAAGAGACCCAGTACTTC	CASSLWPGGEETQYF
once	TRBV11-2	TRBJ2-2	NA	TGTGCCAGCAGCTCGGCGGGGACCACCGGGGAGCTGTTTTTT	CASSSAGTTGELFF
once	TRBV5-1	TRBJ2-7	TRBD2	TGCGCCAGCAGCTTGGAGGCGACTAGCTACTCCTACGAGCAGTACTTC	CASSLEATSYSYEQYF
NA	TRBV20-1	TRBJ2-3	NA	TGCAGTGCTAGTTTTAGCGGAATCACAGATACGCAGTATTTT	CSASFSGITDTQYF
NA	TRBV3-1/TRBV3-2	TRBJ2-3	NA	TGTGCCAGCAGCCAGACAGCTAGCACAGATACGCAGTATTTT	CASSQTASTDTQYF
NA	TRBV9	TRBJ1-4	TRBD1	TGTGCCAGCAGCGTAGATACAGGGGGCCACGGTGAAAAACTGTTTTTT	CASSVDTGGHGEKLFF
NA	TRBV20-1	TRBJ1-5	NA	TGCAGTGCTAGTGGAGGCGGGGGAGGAAGTCAGCCCCAGCATTTT	CSASGGGGGSQPQHF
NA	TRBV7-2	TRBJ2-5	NA	TGTGCCAGCAGCCCATCGGGGACCCAGTACTTC	CASSPSGTQYF
NA	TRBV10-3	TRBJ2-2	TRBD1	TGTGCCTTACTAGGGACAGACACCGGGGAGCTGTTTTTT	CALLGTDTGELFF
NA	TRBV25-1	TRBJ2-7	TRBD1	TGTGCCAGCAGTCCTCCCACCAGGGGGCCTTCGTCTGCCGAGCAGTACTTC	CASSPPTRGPSSAEQYF
NA	TRBV7-3	TRBJ2-1	TRBD1	TGTGCCAGCAGCTTAGGGACAGGGACCTACAATGAGCAGTTCTTC	CASSLGTGTYNEQFF
NA	TRBV7-9	TRBJ2-5	NA	TGTGCCAGCAGCTTCTTCGGGGAGGAGACCCAGTACTTC	CASSFFGEETQYF
few	TRBV18	TRBJ1-3	TRBD1	TGTGCCAGCTCACCAGCGTCAGGGGGTGGAAACACCATATATTTT	CASSPASGGGNTIYF
NA	TRBV7-2	TRBJ2-5	TRBD2	TGTGCCAGCAGCTGGACCGAGCGGGGAGAGGGAGAGACCCAGTACTTC	CASSWTERGEGETQYF
NA	TRBV6-5	TRBJ1-1	NA	TGTGCCAACCCGAAAGGGGGGGCGCACACTGAAGCTTTCTTT	CANPKGGAHTEAFF
NA	TRBV5-6	TRBJ2-3	TRBD2	TGTGCCAGCAGCTCCAGCGGGGCGGCGGATACGCAGTATTTT	CASSSSGAADTQYF
NA	TRBV15	TRBJ2-2	TRBD2	TGTGCCACCAGCAGATTCGCCGGGGGGGCAGGCACCGGGGAGCTGTTTTTT	CATSRFAGGAGTGELFF
NA	TRBV19	TRBJ1-5	NA	TGTGCCAGTAGTATAAGCGGTACAGTGAACAATCAGCCCCAGCATTTT	CASSISGTVNNQPQHF
NA	TRBV3-1/TRBV3-2	TRBJ2-2	TRBD2	TGTGCCAGCAGCCAGGGACTAGCGGGGGGGCCCACCGGGGAGCTGTTTTTT	CASSQGLAGGPTGELFF
NA	TRBV6-5	TRBJ1-1	NA	TGTGCCAGCAGTTACCCACCCGGGAGGGGGAACACTGAAGCTTTCTTT	CASSYPPGRGNTEAFF
NA	TRBV5-4	TRBJ1-4	NA	TGTGCCAGCAGTTTCCTTCCCCAGGGCAGGGCCTTTAATGAAAAACTGTTTTTT	CASSFLPQGRAFNEKLFF
NA	TRBV10-3	TRBJ2-1	NA	TGTGCCATCAGTGAGTCACAGCAAAGCAATGAGCAGTTCTTC	CAISESQQSNEQFF
NA	TRBV10-3	TRBJ1-1	NA	TGTGCCATCAGTTCTCGGGGACAGAACACTGAAGCTTTCTTT	CAISSRGQNTEAFF
NA	TRBV18	TRBJ2-3	TRBD2	TGTGCCAGCTCACCCTGGTCTAGCGGTAGCACAGATACGCAGTATTTT	CASSPWSSGSTDTQYF